This passage covers 27 T cell receptor beta chains from one sample sequenced in a study of T-cell memory formation after mild COVID-19 (dated by TCRdb to 2020 to 2022). Preparation of the library involved 5' RACE. These reads were obtained on an Illumina NovaSeq 6000. In TCRdb, the public reads were trimmed at Q25 with fastp and aligned with MiXCR, with productive beta chains retained. Every entry covers one CDR3 protein and lists the most common genes and DNA from its rows. The sample records about 49,000 distinct CDR3 sequences, roughly 27% of which are singletons. The ten largest clones add up to around two fifths of the sample. The sequenced sample was PBMCs or a T cell subset sorted from them (not recorded which). All receptors derive from a man in his late teens or twenties who had mild COVID-19 (a few samples of this study predate the infection). The sample titles of this study are shuffled in the database, so cell type and time point are left out; the donor was told from shared clones.

The sample holds many counts of this clonotype. The rearrangement joins TRBV29-1 to TRBJ2-5, with 7 bases lining up with TRBD2. J was trimmed by 2 bases and V by 7 bases; bases with no gene match: 4. The germline V gene has CDR1 SQVTM and CDR2 ANQGSEA. The CDR3 covers 12 residues. The CDR3: CSGGGSQETQYF. In nucleotides, the CDR3 is TGCAGCGGGGGGGGGTCACAAGAGACCCAGTACTTC. The entire variable domain, with the rest obtained from reference TRBV29-1 and TRBJ2-5, is as follows: SAVISQKPSRDICQRGTSLTIQCQVDSQVTMMFWYRQQPGQSLTLIATANQGSEATYESGFVIDKFPISRPNLTFSTLTVSNMSPEDSSIYLCSGGGSQETQYFGPGTRLLVL.

This clonotype was seen a handful of times. This chain connects TRBV4-2 to TRBJ2-3, with 12 nucleotides matching TRBD2. The CDR3 spans 17 residues. CDR1 is LGHNA, CDR2 YNFKEQ, per germline. The junction had 8 bases not matched to a gene; V was cut back by 3 bases and J by 4 bases. The DNA of the CDR3 is TGTGCCAGCAGCCACGCCCCTAGCGGGGGGGCGGCAGATACGCAGTATTTT. Translation gives CASSHAPSGGAADTQYF.

The chain joins TRBV4-1 to TRBJ2-7, with TRBD1 matching 10 bases. V dropped 0 bases and J dropped 5; count of bases not matched to a gene: 7. CDR1 is MGHRA, CDR2 YSYEKL, per germline. This CDR3 is 16 amino acids long. DNA of the CDR3: TGCGCCAGCAGCCAAGAGTACGGGACAGGGGTAAACGAGCAGTACTTC. This translates into CASSQEYGTGVNEQYF.

V is TRBV6-5 and J is TRBJ2-6; D possibly corresponds to TRBD2 (6 bases). The CDR3 covers 15 residues. Between the trimmed V and J ends, which lost 3 bases and 5 bases, there was a span of 11 bases. Germline lookup yields CDR1 MNHEY and CDR2 SVGAGI. Written as DNA, the CDR3 is TGTGCCAGCAGTTATGGGACTGGTTGGGCCAACGTCCTGACTTTC. It codes for CASSYGTGWANVLTF.

This clonotype was seen only a few times. The chain has TRBV6-2 or TRBV6-3 and TRBJ1-4; D gene unclear. Germline V gene data show CDR1 as MNHEY and CDR2 as SVGEGT. The ends were cut back, 2 bases at V and 7 bases at J, with 17 bases in the middle. CDR3 length: 16 amino acids. CDR3: CASSYPWTRASEKLFF. For the CDR3, the DNA is TGTGCCAGCAGTTACCCGTGGACCCGAGCGAGTGAAAAACTGTTTTTT.

This clonotype was detected only a few times. The chain joins TRBV6-5 to TRBJ2-5, with TRBD1 identical over 7 bases. Germline loops: CDR1 MNHEY, CDR2 SVGAGI. This CDR3 region has 15 residues. After removal of 0 bases from V and 5 bases from J, the junction contained 6 bases not matched to a gene. As DNA, the CDR3 is TGTGCCAGCAGTTACTCGACAGGGTCGGGGGAGACCCAGTACTTC. Amino acid sequence: CASSYSTGSGETQYF.

The gene calls are TRBV10-3 and TRBJ2-3; D gene uncertain. The CDR3 spans 13 residues. Trimming removed 8 bases at V and 0 bases at J, with 9 bases between. The germline CDR1 and CDR2 sequences are ENHRY and SYGVKD. CDR3 DNA: TGTGCCATCCGATATCCGAGCACAGATACGCAGTATTTT. As protein: CAIRYPSTDTQYF.

This rearrangement joins TRBV4-2 to TRBJ1-2, with a possible D match to TRBD1 (5 bases). The V and J ends lost 0 bases and 5 bases respectively, with 13 bases between them. The CDR3 contains 15 residues. Germline V gene data show CDR1 as LGHNA and CDR2 as YNFKEQ. The CDR3 region has the DNA TGTGCCAGCAGCCAAGAAAAGACAGTGACATATGGCTACACCTTC. This encodes CASSQEKTVTYGYTF.

The chain links TRBV6-5 to TRBJ1-1, with 9 positions matching TRBD1. The CDR3 is 13 amino acids. V lost 8 bases, J lost 1 base, and 2 bases stayed unmatched. Germline V gene data show CDR1 as MNHEY and CDR2 as SVGAGI. The CDR3 loop reads CASGDRANTEAFF. In DNA form, the CDR3 reads TGTGCCAGCGGGGACAGGGCGAACACTGAAGCTTTCTTT.

Here the CDR3 reads CASRLAGGYEQYF. In nucleotides, the CDR3 is TGTGCCAGCAGATTAGCGGGGGGCTACGAGCAGTACTTC. The V gene is TRBV6-5, the J gene TRBJ2-7; the match to TRBD2 covers 10 bases. The CDR3 covers 13 residues. The J segment lost 3 bases and the V segment lost 6 bases, leaving 2 bases of the junction unmatched. Germline V CDR1 and CDR2: MNHEY, SVGAGI.

The J gene is TRBJ2-7, the V gene TRBV7-2; 9 positions match TRBD2. Trimming at V came to 5 bases and at J to 2 bases, leaving 7 bases not matched to a gene. The germline V gene encodes CDR1 SGHTA and CDR2 FQGNSA. The CDR3 is 15 amino acids. The CDR3 protein is CASSPRTSVAYEQYF. CDR3 in DNA: TGTGCCAGCAGCCCCCGGACTAGCGTGGCCTACGAGCAGTACTTC.

The chain links TRBV7-9 to TRBJ2-7, with a weak D call TRBD1 (6 bases). The CDR3 runs to 15 residues. Germline V gene lookup returns CDR1 SEHNR and CDR2 FQNEAQ (reference sequence). V was pared by 4 bases and J by 2 bases, with 15 bases between. The CDR3 reads CASSSPRTATYEQYF. The CDR3, as DNA: TGTGCCAGCAGCTCCCCGCGGACAGCTACCTACGAGCAGTACTTC.

The chain recombines TRBV4-1 with TRBJ1-5; no reliable D call. Deletions cut 2 bases from V and 5 bases from J, with 7 bases between. The CDR3 loop spans 13 amino acids. Per germline, CDR1 MGHRA and CDR2 YSYEKL. As DNA, the CDR3 is TGCGCCAGCAGCCAACTGGGCCATCAGCCCCAGCATTTT. Translation gives CASSQLGHQPQHF.

CDR3 in amino acids: CASSQGQVHTEAFF. The CDR3 DNA follows: TGCGCCAGCAGCCAAGGACAGGTCCACACTGAAGCTTTCTTT. The rearrangement uses TRBV5-1 and TRBJ1-1; 7 bases line up with TRBD1. This CDR3 region has 14 residues. With 4 bases clipped from V and 3 bases from J, the junction kept 6 bases outside the gene matches. In germline, CDR1 is SGHRS, CDR2 YFSETQ.

This clonotype was observed a handful of times. This chain links TRBV4-3 with TRBJ1-2; D ambiguous. CDR1 and CDR2 (germline): LGHNA, YSLEER. Trimming left V 4 bases short and J 6 bases short, with 15 bases between. There are 14 residues in the CDR3. CDR3 loop: CASSPSPGGDGYTF. The CDR3 region has the DNA TGCGCCAGCAGCCCGTCGCCGGGTGGAGATGGCTACACCTTC.

CDR3 sequence reads: CASSNRGQTGELFF. DNA for the CDR3: TGTGCCAGCAGTAACAGGGGGCAAACCGGGGAGCTGTTTTTT. This sequence joins TRBV12-3 or TRBV12-4 and TRBJ2-2, with 9 bases lining up with TRBD1. The CDR3 totals 14 residues. V gave up 5 bases and J gave up 5 bases; unmatched junction bases: 3.

The genes are TRBV3-1 and TRBJ2-1; 10 bases fit TRBD2. CDR1 is LGHDT and CDR2 is YNNKEL in the germline V gene (reference sequence). The junction had 11 bases not matched to a gene; V was cut back by 4 bases and J by 5 bases. CDR3 length: 17 amino acids. The CDR3 coding sequence is TGTGCCAGCAGCCCATCTCCCGGGACTAGCGTTCACAATGAGCAGTTCTTC. This sequence encodes CASSPSPGTSVHNEQFF.

The chain recombines TRBV12-3 or TRBV12-4 with TRBJ1-5; D may be TRBD1 (5 bases). The germline V and J ends were trimmed by 7 bases and 2 bases, with 27 bases remaining between them. This CDR3 has 19 amino acids. For the CDR3, the DNA is TGTGCCAGCACCGATCCCGCTGCAGGGTACACATCAGGCAATCAGCCCCAGCATTTT. It codes for CASTDPAAGYTSGNQPQHF.

This clonotype was picked up a small number of times. The chain carries TRBV12-3 or TRBV12-4 and TRBJ1-5, with 9 bases lining up with TRBD1. Trimming at V came to 4 bases and at J to 7 bases, leaving 5 bases not matched to a gene. This CDR3 has 14 residues. CDR3 in amino acids: CASSSTTGGQPQHF. CDR3 in DNA: TGTGCCAGCAGTTCAACGACAGGGGGACAGCCCCAGCATTTT.

A few counts support this clonotype. The chain has TRBV6-5 and TRBJ1-1, with D possibly matching TRBD1 (6 bases). The CDR3 covers 13 residues. V was clipped by 5 bases and J by 5 bases, with 12 bases between them. The V gene's germline CDR1 is MNHEY and CDR2 SVGAGI. This chain's CDR3 is CASSLAGVTEAFF. In nucleotides, the CDR3 is TGTGCCAGCAGTCTCGCAGGGGTAACTGAAGCTTTCTTT.

V is TRBV20-1 and J is TRBJ1-2, with D unresolved. The CDR3 is 11 amino acids. Germline V gives CDR1 DFQATT, CDR2 SNEGSKA (reference sequence). Trimming removed 6 bases at V and 8 bases at J, with 13 bases between. CDR3 sequence (DNA): TGCAGTGCCTCGTCCGTTTGGGGCTACACCTTC. It encodes CSASSVWGYTF.

This clonotype has only a few counts. J is TRBJ2-1 and V is TRBV2; 7 nucleotides line up with TRBD2. The CDR3 is 13 amino acids. V lost 6 bases to trimming and J lost 4 bases; unmatched junction nucleotides: 3. Looked up from germline, CDR1 is SNHLY and CDR2 is FYNNEI. For the CDR3, the DNA is TGTGCCAGCAGCTCACTAGCGTACAATGAGCAGTTCTTC. Translation gives CASSSLAYNEQFF.

This chain connects TRBV7-2 to TRBJ2-1; D is possibly TRBD2 (6 bases). Trimming cost V 4 bases and J 6 bases, with 10 bases left between them. The CDR3 covers 13 residues. CDR1 is SGHTA, CDR2 FQGNSA, per germline. For the CDR3, the DNA is TGTGCCAGCAGCTGGGCTAGCGTCAATGAGCAGTTCTTC. Its translation is CASSWASVNEQFF.

The sample holds one count of this clonotype. This chain joins TRBV27 and TRBJ2-7, with 10 bases lining up with TRBD2. The CDR3 has 14 amino acids. Germline V gives CDR1 MNHEY, CDR2 SMNVEV (reference sequence). V lost 4 bases, J lost 3 bases, and 3 bases stayed unmatched. The CDR3 DNA is TGTGCCAGCAGTTACTCTAGCGGGGGCTACGAGCAGTACTTC. It translates to CASSYSSGGYEQYF.

The rearrangement links TRBV3-1 to TRBJ2-7; D gene ambiguous. The CDR3 extends over 15 amino acids. Germline V gene sequence: CDR1 LGHDT, CDR2 YNNKEL (reference sequence). V lost 1 base, J lost 3 bases, and 13 bases lay in between. CDR3 residues: CASSQGGWTNYEQYF. CDR3 DNA sequence: TGTGCCAGCAGCCAAGGAGGCTGGACCAACTACGAGCAGTACTTC.

The chain employs TRBV5-1 and TRBJ2-3; 7 nucleotides align to TRBD2. Germline V gene lookup returns CDR1 SGHRS and CDR2 YFSETQ. This CDR3 has 14 amino acids. V lost 4 bases and J lost 1; bases outside the gene matches: 3. The DNA for the CDR3 is TGCGCCAGCAGCCACCGGGGGGGCACAGATACGCAGTATTTT. It is translated as CASSHRGGTDTQYF.

The gene calls are TRBV4-1 and TRBJ2-7; D gene uncertain. Germline CDR1 reads MGHRA; CDR2 reads YSYEKL. V gave up 1 base and J gave up 3 bases, with 7 bases separating them. The CDR3 sequence is 13 residues long. This CDR3 is CASSQVTDYEQYF. CDR3 coding DNA: TGCGCCAGCAGCCAAGTGACCGACTACGAGCAGTACTTC.